This T cell receptor (beta chain) emerged from a study of blood T cell repertoires in COVID-19. For the study at large: COVID-19 samples collected from the United States, Italy and Spain covered acute and convalescent phases. T cells, B-cell-depleted T cells, or PBMCs provided the cDNA or gDNA that served as material.

In the source study's methods: Counts of nucleated cells, estimated from reference gene primer amplification, were obtained. Using immunoSEQ multiplex PCR, the repertoire was profiled, and TCRdb retains in-frame clones only, with some absent. The DNA was the basis for D and trimming; V, J and clone size are from that table. The profile shows about 140,000 clones, around four fifths of them singletons. Germline assignment: CDR1 MNHEY and CDR2 SVGAGI. This CDR3 has 15 amino acids. Trimming left V 8 bases short and J 1 base short, with 18 bases between. Input material: peripheral blood. The receptor was derived from a human donor in a cohort sampled during active COVID-19. The rearrangement joins TRBV6-5 to TRBJ2-7, with TRBD2 as a possible D gene (5 bases). CDR3 amino acids: CASVVNSGFSYEQYF. CDR3 nucleotide sequence: TGTGCCAGCGTAGTCAACAGCGGATTTTCCTACGAGCAGTACTTC.